This is a list of T cell receptor beta chains from one sample in a study of vaccination effects on CD4 cells after COVID-19. The antigens these receptors bind are not known. TCRdb's copy holds only in-frame clones and misses some; the assay was immunoSEQ multiplex PCR. The table shows some 29,000 clones, with roughly 74% occurring only once. The material was CD4+ T cells from PBMCs cultured with HCoV-OC43 spike peptides, obtained after COVID-19 vaccination. Source of these receptors: a human donor who received a COVID-19 vaccine. The CDR3 runs from the conserved cysteine through the conserved F or W. Fields, in order: V gene, clone size, J gene, D gene, CDR3 DNA, CDR3 protein. The D gene is left open where the match is weak. Expanded clones get a size class; other rows say once, few or many, or leave the size out.

>TRBV3-1/TRBV3-2|NA|TRBJ1-3|NA
TGTGCCAGCAGCCGAACCGGGTCAGGCTATGGAAACACCATATATTTT
CASSRTGSGYGNTIYF
>TRBV5-1|NA|TRBJ2-3|TRBD2
TGCGCCAGCAGATCCCCTAGCGGGAGTCAAGATACGCAGTATTTT
CASRSPSGSQDTQYF
>TRBV3-1/TRBV3-2|NA|TRBJ1-4|NA
TGTGCCAGCAGCCAAGAGCCCCTTTTTCGTCAAGGAGGAAAACTGTTTTTT
CASSQEPLFRQGGKLFF
>TRBV5-1|NA|TRBJ1-2|TRBD1
TGCGCCAGCAGCTTAGACAGGGTAGCTAACTATGGCTACACCTTC
CASSLDRVANYGYTF
>TRBV6-5|NA|TRBJ2-7|NA
TGTGCCAGCAGTTACTCCGGGGGCGATTCCTACGAGCAGTACTTC
CASSYSGGDSYEQYF
>TRBV5-4|NA|TRBJ1-2|NA
TGTGCCAGCACCCCCTTACCTACAGGGCCATCCTATGGCTACACCTTC
CASTPLPTGPSYGYTF
>TRBV5-1|NA|TRBJ2-7|TRBD1
TGCGCCAGCAGACGGACAGGGGGCTCCTACGAGCAGTACTTC
CASRRTGGSYEQYF
>TRBV10-3|NA|TRBJ1-3|NA
TGTGCCATCAATGAAGGAGGGTTTGGAAACACCATATATTTT
CAINEGGFGNTIYF
>TRBV6-5|few|TRBJ2-2|NA
TGTGCCAGCAGCGATACAGCGAACACCGGGGAGCTGTTTTTT
CASSDTANTGELFF
>TRBV7-9|NA|TRBJ1-4|TRBD1
TGTGCCAGCAGCTTCGGTGGGGGACAGGCTAATGAAAAACTGTTTTTT
CASSFGGGQANEKLFF
>TRBV7-8|NA|TRBJ2-7|TRBD2
TGTGCCAGCAGCTTCCCTAGCGGGAACCACGAGCAGTACTTC
CASSFPSGNHEQYF
>TRBV5-6|NA|TRBJ1-2|NA
TGTGCCAGCAGCTTGGCGTATGGCTACACCTTC
CASSLAYGYTF
>TRBV6-1|NA|TRBJ1-3|NA
TGTGCCAGCAGTGATGGTCCGAGCTCTGGAAACACCATATATTTT
CASSDGPSSGNTIYF
>TRBV19|NA|TRBJ1-3|TRBD1
TGTGCCAGTAGGATACAGACAGGGGGAAACACCATATATTTT
CASRIQTGGNTIYF
>TRBV5-8|NA|TRBJ2-3|NA
TGTGCCAGCAGCTTGGGAGGGCCGGGCACAGATACGCAGTATTTT
CASSLGGPGTDTQYF
>TRBV4-1|few|TRBJ1-5|NA
TGCGCCAGCAGCCCTTCGGGGAGGGGAAGCAATCAGCCCCAGCATTTT
CASSPSGRGSNQPQHF
>TRBV3-1/TRBV3-2|NA|TRBJ1-6|TRBD1
TGTGCCAGCAGCCATGTAAGCGGGACAGGGCTTTCACCCCTCCACTTT
CASSHVSGTGLSPLHF
>TRBV7-8|NA|TRBJ2-2|NA
TGTGCCAGCAGCTTTTTAAACACCGGGGAGCTGTTTTTT
CASSFLNTGELFF
>TRBV7-2|NA|TRBJ2-1|TRBD2
TGTGCCAGCAGCACCTCAGTGGGACTAGCGGGCACGAATGAGCAGTTCTTC
CASSTSVGLAGTNEQFF
>TRBV3-1/TRBV3-2|few|TRBJ2-7|TRBD2
TGTGCCACCGTAGGGACTAGCGGGAGTTCCGAGCAGTACTTC
CATVGTSGSSEQYF
>TRBV5-1|NA|TRBJ1-2|TRBD1
TGCGCCAGCAGCCCGGGACAGAACTATGGCTACACCTTC
CASSPGQNYGYTF
>TRBV2|NA|TRBJ2-4|NA
TGTGCCAGCAGTGGGTCGGGGCAGAAAAAAAACATTCAGTACTTC
CASSGSGQKKNIQYF
>TRBV6-5|once|TRBJ1-5|NA
TGTGCCACCACGACGCAGGATAATCAGCCCCAGCATTTT
CATTTQDNQPQHF
>TRBV6-5|NA|TRBJ2-7|NA
TGTGCCAGCAGAGACTTTATTGAACCCTACGAGCAGTACTTC
CASRDFIEPYEQYF
>TRBV6-4|NA|TRBJ2-6|NA
TGTGCCAGCAGTGCCGGGGCGATCCCTGGGGCCAACGTCCTGACTTTC
CASSAGAIPGANVLTF